The 31 T cell receptor beta chains below come from one sample, sequenced in a study of T cell responses to AZD1222 COVID-19 vaccine. TCRdb keeps only in-frame clones here, not all; method: immunoSEQ multiplex PCR. The sample yields fewer than 150,000 clones, approximately 90% seen once. This material consisted of peripheral blood, taken on day 0 of AZD1222 vaccination. Source of these receptors: an adult in good health.

This chain connects TRBV30 to TRBJ2-7; D gene uncertain. Germline V CDR1 and CDR2: GTSNPN, SVGIG (reference sequence). Trimming took 5 bases from V and 4 from J, leaving 9 bases between them. The CDR3 runs 11 residues. The CDR3 DNA reads TGTGCCTGGGGACCGCGGTACGAGCAGTACTTC. Translation: CAWGPRYEQYF.

The chain couples TRBV5-1 to TRBJ2-7; maybe TRBD2 (5 bases). Trimming left V 0 bases short and J 0 bases short, with 7 bases between. The CDR3 contains 14 residues. Germline V lookup: CDR1 SGHRS, CDR2 YFSETQ. CDR3 nucleotides: TGCGCCAGCAGCTTGGTGGGGAGCTCCTACGAGCAGTACTTC. Protein sequence: CASSLVGSSYEQYF.

The chain links TRBV2 to TRBJ1-5, with D possibly matching TRBD1 (6 bases). Germline values: CDR1 SNHLY, CDR2 FYNNEI. The CDR3 covers 16 residues. V was pared by 6 bases and J by 0 bases, with 15 bases between. CDR3: CASRTGFSNSNQPQHF. As DNA, the CDR3 is TGTGCCAGCAGAACAGGGTTCTCTAATAGCAATCAGCCCCAGCATTTT.

The chain employs TRBV9 and TRBJ1-3, with a tentative D call TRBD1 (6 bases). Trimming shortened V by 0 bases and J by 0 bases, and 10 bases separated the two germline ends. Germline CDR1 is SGDLS and CDR2 is YYNGEE. The CDR3 is made up of 16 amino acids. CDR3 sequence (DNA): TGTGCCAGCAGCGTAGACAGGGCTCTCTCTGGAAACACCATATATTTT. It translates to CASSVDRALSGNTIYF.

The chain links TRBV19 to TRBJ1-1; D is uncertain. The length of the CDR3 is 11 residues. The germline V gene has CDR1 LNHDA and CDR2 SQIVND (reference sequence). The ends were cut back, 3 bases at V and 7 bases at J, with 6 bases in the middle. The CDR3 coding sequence is TGTGCCAGTAGTATTGAGGATGAAGCTTTCTTT. Amino acid sequence: CASSIEDEAFF.

This clone occurred a few times. The CDR3 here is CASSLGLAGGYTETQYF. Here the CDR3 DNA reads TGTGCCAGCAGCCTCGGGCTAGCGGGGGGGTATACGGAGACCCAGTACTTC. J is TRBJ2-5 and V is TRBV5-6, with TRBD2 matching 12 bases. V lost 4 bases and J lost 5; bases outside the gene matches: 12. In germline, CDR1 is SGHDT, CDR2 YYEEEE. The CDR3 contains 17 residues.

V usage is TRBV5-4 and J usage is TRBJ2-2; 11 bases fit TRBD2. The trim removed 6 bases at V and 6 bases at J, leaving 7 bases unmatched. CDR3 length equals 15 residues. The germline gives CDR1 SGHNT, CDR2 YYREEE (reference sequence). CDR3 in amino acids: CASTTTSGVPGELFF. As DNA, the CDR3 is TGTGCCAGCACCACGACTAGCGGGGTTCCCGGGGAGCTGTTTTTT.

The rearrangement uses TRBV27 and TRBJ1-5; a possible D gene is TRBD1 (6 bases). The V end was cut by 5 bases, the J end by 2 bases, with 13 bases between. Germline values: CDR1 MNHEY, CDR2 SMNVEV (reference sequence). The CDR3 spans 15 residues. CDR3 in amino acids: CASSRGPGGNQPQHF. CDR3 nucleotide sequence: TGTGCCAGCAGTCGGGGGCCGGGGGGCAATCAGCCCCAGCATTTT.

This chain links TRBV15 with TRBJ2-7, with 8 bases matching TRBD2. The junction had 9 bases not matched to a gene; V was cut back by 5 bases and J by 6 bases. The length of the CDR3 is 14 residues. CDR1 is LNHNV, CDR2 YYDKDF, per germline (reference sequence). CDR3 bases: TGTGCCACCAGCCCCCGGACTAGCAGGTTCGAGCAGTACTTC. Translated: CATSPRTSRFEQYF.

The chain is built from TRBV6-6 and TRBJ2-7; the match to TRBD1 covers 8 bases. The trim removed 0 bases at V and 0 bases at J, leaving 1 base unmatched. Germline V gives CDR1 MNHNY, CDR2 SVGAGI (reference sequence). The CDR3 is 15 amino acids. The CDR3: CASSYSGTGSYEQYF. CDR3 in DNA: TGTGCCAGCAGTTACTCCGGGACAGGCTCCTACGAGCAGTACTTC.

This sequence joins TRBV10-3 and TRBJ2-3; D gene ambiguous. V was trimmed by 5 bases and J by 0 bases, leaving 9 bases between them. Germline V gives CDR1 ENHRY, CDR2 SYGVKD. The CDR3 is made up of 14 amino acids. Here the CDR3 reads CAISRDPSTDTQYF. The CDR3, as DNA: TGTGCCATCAGTAGAGACCCTAGCACAGATACGCAGTATTTT.

The chain joins TRBV25-1 to TRBJ2-1, with 9 bases matching TRBD2. This CDR3 has 13 amino acids. Germline trimming cut 4 bases from V and 6 bases from J; bases unmatched to any gene: 1. The germline gives CDR1 MGHDK, CDR2 SYGVNS. The CDR3 DNA is TGTGCCAGCAGTGGGGGACTAGCCAATGAGCAGTTCTTC. Translating it yields CASSGGLANEQFF. The whole variable domain, filled in from reference TRBV25-1 and TRBJ2-1, reads EADIYQTPRYLVIGTGKKITLECSQTMGHDKMYWYQQDPGMELHLIHYSYGVNSTEKGDLSSESTVSRIRTEHFPLTLESARPSHTSQYLCASSGGLANEQFFGPGTRLTVL.

The genes are TRBV2 and TRBJ1-5; D possibly corresponds to TRBD1 (5 bases). V was shortened by 6 bases and J by 3 bases, with 15 bases between the two germline ends. CDR1 is SNHLY and CDR2 is FYNNEI in the germline V gene. The CDR3 is 15 residues long. CDR3 residues: CASSPERGINQPQHF. CDR3 in DNA: TGTGCCAGCAGCCCCGAAAGGGGAATCAATCAGCCCCAGCATTTT.

The sample holds a few counts of this clone. The gene calls are TRBV19 and TRBJ2-7; D is unclear. Germline V gene data show CDR1 as LNHDA and CDR2 as SQIVND (reference sequence). The CDR3 consists of 13 residues. V lost 8 bases to trimming and J lost 7 bases, with 18 bases between them. Here the CDR3 DNA reads TGTGCCAGTGCCCCCTTCGGAGCTGGAGAGCAGTACTTC. Its protein is CASAPFGAGEQYF.

This chain joins TRBV5-4 and TRBJ1-1, with D tentatively TRBD1 (5 bases). CDR1 is SGHNT and CDR2 is YYREEE in the germline V gene (reference sequence). This CDR3 has 17 amino acids. The germline V and J ends were trimmed by 4 bases and 1 base, with 20 bases remaining between them. CDR3 nucleotides: TGTGCCAGCAGCCCATATGGGCCGGGACGGGAGAACACTGAAGCTTTCTTT. Protein sequence: CASSPYGPGRENTEAFF. Combining the CDR3 with reference TRBV5-4 and TRBJ1-1 gives the whole variable domain ETGVTQSPTHLIKTRGQQVTLRCSSQSGHNTVSWYQQALGQGPQFIFQYYREEENGRGNFPPRFSGLQFPNYSSELNVNALELDDSALYLCASSPYGPGRENTEAFFGQGTRLTVV.

V and J are TRBV27 and TRBJ2-3; TRBD2 agrees at 9 bases. The V and J ends lost 4 bases and 5 bases, in that order; junction bases with no gene match: 7. Germline lookup yields CDR1 MNHEY and CDR2 SMNVEV (reference sequence). The CDR3 is 15 residues long. The CDR3 protein is CASSWGGGARDTQYF. CDR3 bases: TGTGCCAGCAGTTGGGGCGGGGGGGCCCGAGATACGCAGTATTTT.

J is TRBJ1-4 and V is TRBV2; 7 bases match TRBD1. The ends lost 2 bases at V and 7 bases at J; junction bases unmatched: 4. The CDR3 sequence is 14 residues long. Germline V CDR1 and CDR2: SNHLY, FYNNEI. The CDR3 region is CASSEHRGGEKLFF. In nucleotides, the CDR3 is TGTGCCAGCAGTGAACACAGGGGAGGTGAAAAACTGTTTTTT.

The chain links TRBV20-1 to TRBJ1-3; D not resolved. There are 11 residues in the CDR3. The germline gives CDR1 DFQATT, CDR2 SNEGSKA (reference sequence). V lost 6 bases, J lost 4 bases, and 7 bases lay in between. The CDR3 nucleotides are TGCAGTGCCACGGGGGGAAACACCATATATTTT. Translated, it gives CSATGGNTIYF.

Concerning this clone itself: One end of the junction fails to match germline, which may point to a read error. The chain recombines TRBV7-9 with TRBJ2-2, with D tentatively TRBD1 or TRBD2 (5 bases each). This CDR3 has 15 residues. CDR1 and CDR2 (germline): SEHNR, FQNEAQ (reference sequence). The CDR3 spells CASSLIQENTGELFF. Here the CDR3 DNA reads TGTGCCAGCAGCTTAATACAGGAGAACACCGGGGAGTTGTTTTTT.

The chain links TRBV21-1 to TRBJ1-6. TRBV21-1 is described as a pseudogene. The CDR3 sequence is 17 residues long. CDR3 coding DNA: TGTGCCAGCAGCAAAGGGCGTGGGGGGCCCTATAATTCACCCCTCCACTTT. This gives the protein CASSKGRGGPYNSPLHF.

The CDR3 nucleotides are TGCGCCAGCAGCTTCGGAACTAATGAAAAACTGTTTTTT. It codes for CASSFGTNEKLFF. The V call is TRBV5-1, the J call TRBJ1-4; no firm D call. Germline-derived CDR1 and CDR2 are SGHRS and YFSETQ. V was shortened by 2 bases and J by 1 base, with 3 bases between the two germline ends. The CDR3 covers 13 residues.

This clone was recorded once. This chain joins TRBV5-6 and TRBJ2-5; 12 positions agree with TRBD2. J lost 5 bases, V lost 3 bases, and 8 bases had no gene match. CDR3 size: 16 residues. From germline, CDR1 is SGHDT and CDR2 YYEEEE. This CDR3 reads CASSWPLAGGTETQYF. The CDR3 coding sequence is TGTGCCAGCAGCTGGCCGCTAGCGGGAGGGACGGAGACCCAGTACTTC.

The chain couples TRBV7-6 to TRBJ2-4, with 8 bases identical to TRBD1. V lost 5 bases to trimming and J lost 6 bases; unmatched junction nucleotides: 6. The CDR3 spans 14 residues. Germline CDR1 is SGHVS and CDR2 is FNYEAQ. CDR3 region: CASSAPTGGNIQYF. In DNA form, the CDR3 reads TGTGCCAGCAGCGCGCCAACAGGGGGAAACATTCAGTACTTC.

The chain carries TRBV6-5 and TRBJ2-3, with D hard to call. With 6 bases removed from V and 4 bases from J, the gap between germline ends came to 17 bases. Germline lookup yields CDR1 MNHEY and CDR2 SVGAGI. The CDR3 is made up of 15 amino acids. The CDR3 bases are TGTGCCAGCAGCAACGTCGGCTCTGGCGCAGATACGCAGTATTTT. Amino acid sequence: CASSNVGSGADTQYF.

The chain couples TRBV30 to TRBJ2-7; D is possibly TRBD1 (8 bases). The CDR3 totals 16 residues. Germline values: CDR1 GTSNPN, CDR2 SVGIG (reference sequence). V was trimmed by 7 bases and J by 5 bases, leaving 27 bases between them. CDR3 loop: CAFGQGSGLREDEQYF. DNA of the CDR3: TGTGCCTTCGGACAGGGATCGGGATTACGGGAGGACGAGCAGTACTTC.

V gene TRBV11-1 combines with J gene TRBJ1-1; D remains unclear. The V and J ends lost 1 base and 0 bases respectively, with 6 bases between them. This CDR3 comprises 14 residues. Looked up from germline, CDR1 is SGHAT and CDR2 is FQDESV (reference sequence). CDR3 nucleotides: TGTGCCAGCAGCTTAGATGCTATGAACACTGAAGCTTTCTTT. This gives the protein CASSLDAMNTEAFF.

The chain recombines TRBV4-3 with TRBJ2-1; D gene unclear. The CDR3 spans 15 residues. The V end lost 0 bases, the J end lost 6 bases, and 12 bases lay between the germline ends. Germline CDR1 and CDR2: LGHNA and YSLEER. The CDR3 nucleotides are TGCGCCAGCAGCCAAGAGCGGCTCCTTGGCAATGAGCAGTTCTTC. Translated, it gives CASSQERLLGNEQFF.

The rearrangement links TRBV9 to TRBJ2-1; no reliable D call. Trimming removed 4 bases from V and 12 bases from J, with 14 bases in between. Germline V gives CDR1 SGDLS, CDR2 YYNGEE. This CDR3 has 12 residues. CDR3: CASSSDSRMQFF. In DNA, the CDR3 is TGTGCCAGCAGCTCAGACTCGAGGATGCAGTTCTTC.

This rearrangement joins TRBV6-4 to TRBJ1-5; a possible D gene is TRBD1 (5 bases). V was cut by 0 bases and J by 3 bases, with 9 bases left in between. There are 15 residues in the CDR3. From germline, CDR1 is MRHNA and CDR2 SNTAGT. The CDR3 sequence is CASSDSAGTNQPQHF. CDR3 nucleotides: TGTGCCAGCAGTGACTCTGCAGGGACCAATCAGCCCCAGCATTTT.

In nucleotides, the CDR3 is TGTGCCAGCAGCCAACCTAGCGGGGGTATTTACGAGCAGTACTTC. Translated: CASSQPSGGIYEQYF. The chain links TRBV2 to TRBJ2-7, with TRBD2 matching 10 bases. The J segment lost 4 bases and the V segment lost 6 bases, leaving 9 bases of the junction unmatched. This CDR3 has 15 amino acids. Germline-derived CDR1 and CDR2 are SNHLY and FYNNEI.

The V and J genes are TRBV5-8 and TRBJ1-2, with D perhaps TRBD1 (5 bases). The V and J ends lost 4 bases and 4 bases respectively, with 17 bases between them. The CDR3 consists of 15 residues. The V gene's germline CDR1 is SGHTS and CDR2 YDEGEE. The CDR3 protein is CASSVIRDGTYGYTF. CDR3 nucleotides: TGTGCCAGCAGCGTAATCCGGGACGGTACCTATGGCTACACCTTC.